Presented here are 23 T cell receptor beta chains from one specimen sequenced in a study of metastatic and nonmetastatic thyroid tumors. Using MiXCR, TCRdb reanalyzed the PCR reads. Of about 14,000 clones in the sample, around 4% were seen once. Thyroid surgery was performed in patients who had received no treatment beforehand. Sequencing was carried out using tumor tissue. The source is a female donor with papillary thyroid cancer or a benign thyroid nodule (not recorded which). Some clones in this sample may be carry-over from other donors' samples.

J is TRBJ1-3 and V is TRBV6-1; 8 bases are shared with TRBD1. V lost 6 bases and J lost 0; bases outside the gene matches: 7. The CDR3 covers 16 residues. In germline, CDR1 is MNHNS, CDR2 SASEGT. CDR3 residues: CASRHGGQASGNTIYF. The CDR3, as DNA: TGTGCCAGCAGGCACGGGGGACAGGCCTCTGGAAACACCATATATTTT.

In its sample, this clone was seen a few times. This chain uses TRBV6-1 with TRBJ2-7; 13 nucleotides agree with TRBD2. Germline CDR1 MNHNS, CDR2 SASEGT. With V trimmed by 8 bases and J by 5 bases, 15 bases remained unmatched. The CDR3 is 17 residues long. The CDR3 reads CASRGLAGRLGTDEQYF. Here the CDR3 DNA reads TGTGCCAGCCGGGGACTAGCGGGAAGGTTGGGTACGGACGAGCAGTACTTC.

The V gene is TRBV12-3 or TRBV12-4, the J gene TRBJ2-2; weak D call: TRBD1 (5 bases). V lost 5 bases to trimming and J lost 4 bases, with 17 bases between them. This CDR3 region has 16 residues. The CDR3: CASSRALGTGTGELFF. The CDR3 DNA follows: TGTGCCAGCAGTCGAGCGTTGGGCACAGGCACCGGGGAGCTGTTTTTT.

This clone has just a few counts. J is TRBJ1-6 and V is TRBV24-1; 7 nucleotides line up with TRBD1. This CDR3 comprises 15 residues. The germline V gene has CDR1 KGHDR and CDR2 SFDVKD. The V gene end was trimmed by 4 bases and the J gene end by 4 bases; junction bases not matched to a gene: 3. The CDR3, as DNA: TGTGCCACCAGTGACGGGACAGTTTATAATTCACCCCTCCACTTT. This gives the protein CATSDGTVYNSPLHF.

This clone is medium-sized by share. The chain joins TRBV4-1 to TRBJ2-7, with 9 positions matching TRBD2. Per germline, CDR1 MGHRA and CDR2 YSYEKL. This CDR3 has 15 residues. After removal of 5 bases from V and 4 bases from J, the junction contained 9 bases not matched to a gene. This CDR3 reads CASSGRAGGPYEQYF. CDR3 DNA sequence: TGCGCCAGCAGCGGAAGGGCGGGGGGGCCTTACGAGCAGTACTTC.

This clone was recorded a few times. The chain is built from TRBV6-1 and TRBJ2-5, with 12 bases identical to TRBD2. Per germline, CDR1 MNHNS and CDR2 SASEGT. CDR3 size: 15 residues. V lost 6 bases, J lost 5 bases, and 7 bases stayed unmatched. The CDR3 sequence: CASSLTSGSYETQYF. CDR3 DNA sequence: TGTGCCAGCAGCCTGACTAGCGGGAGCTATGAGACCCAGTACTTC.

This clone turned up a few times. The chain is built from TRBV7-9 and TRBJ2-2; TRBD1 might be the D (6 bases). Germline CDR1 reads SEHNR; CDR2 reads FQNEAQ (reference sequence). V lost 5 bases and J 0 bases, leaving 10 bases between the germline ends. The CDR3 has 15 residues. DNA of the CDR3: TGTGCCAGCAGCCTACAGGGATCGAACACCGGGGAGCTGTTTTTT. It specifies CASSLQGSNTGELFF.

This clone was found a few times. The rearrangement joins TRBV6-1 to TRBJ2-1; 9 bases match TRBD2. The CDR3 is 16 residues long. The V gene end was trimmed by 5 bases and the J gene end by 3 bases; junction bases not matched to a gene: 8. Germline CDR1 is MNHNS and CDR2 is SASEGT. The CDR3 nucleotides are TGTGCCAGCAGTTATTCAGCGGGAGGCAACTACAATGAGCAGTTCTTC. Translated: CASSYSAGGNYNEQFF.

The gene calls are TRBV6-1 and TRBJ2-1; TRBD2 matches 11 bases. J was trimmed by 8 bases and V by 8 bases; bases with no gene match: 11. The CDR3 runs to 15 residues. The V gene's germline CDR1 is MNHNS and CDR2 SASEGT. The CDR3 loop reads CASADSGRALHEQFF. The CDR3 DNA follows: TGTGCCAGCGCTGATAGCGGGAGGGCCCTCCATGAGCAGTTCTTC.

This clone was counted between two and nine times. The chain recombines TRBV6-1 with TRBJ2-7, with TRBD2 matching 7 bases. Trimming cost V 6 bases and J 2 bases; bases outside gene matches: 10. Germline values: CDR1 MNHNS, CDR2 SASEGT. The CDR3 is made up of 15 amino acids. The CDR3 sequence: CASSPGLEWPYEQYF. In DNA form, the CDR3 reads TGTGCCAGCAGCCCTGGACTAGAGTGGCCCTACGAGCAGTACTTC.

The chain couples TRBV6-2 or TRBV6-3 to TRBJ2-3; 9 nucleotides line up with TRBD1. CDR3 length: 15 amino acids. Germline assignment: CDR1 MNHEY and CDR2 SVGEGT. Unmatched junction bases numbered 2, after V lost 4 bases and J lost 0 bases. CDR3 nucleotide sequence: TGTGCCAGCAGTTGGGGACAGGGTAGCACAGATACGCAGTATTTT. Encoded protein: CASSWGQGSTDTQYF.

This clone was observed a handful of times. The rearrangement links TRBV20-1 to TRBJ1-4; 7 bases are shared with TRBD1. With 6 bases clipped from V and 7 bases from J, the junction kept 14 bases outside the gene matches. Per germline, CDR1 DFQATT and CDR2 SNEGSKA (reference sequence). CDR3 length equals 15 residues. The CDR3 DNA is TGCAGTGCCAGGAATGACAGAGGGGGCTCTGAAAAACTGTTTTTT. It codes for CSARNDRGGSEKLFF.

This clone has a handful of counts. This chain links TRBV7-2 with TRBJ2-7, with 13 positions matching TRBD2. CDR3 size: 15 residues. The germline CDR1 and CDR2 sequences are SGHTA and FQGNSA. The V and J ends lost 5 bases and 2 bases, in that order; junction bases with no gene match: 3. CDR3 DNA: TGTGCCAGCAGCGCGGGACTAGCGGGACCCTACGAGCAGTACTTC. Encoded protein: CASSAGLAGPYEQYF.

This chain connects TRBV6-5 to TRBJ2-7; D is possibly TRBD1 (6 bases). This CDR3 spans 15 amino acids. V was shortened by 0 bases and J by 2 bases, with 11 bases between the two germline ends. Germline V gene lookup returns CDR1 MNHEY and CDR2 SVGAGI. The CDR3 sequence is CASSYSPDRPYEQYF. CDR3 DNA: TGTGCCAGCAGTTACTCCCCAGACAGGCCCTACGAGCAGTACTTC.

There are a few counts of this clone. This sequence joins TRBV2 and TRBJ2-5, with TRBD1 matching over 8 bases. The germline V gene encodes CDR1 SNHLY and CDR2 FYNNEI. V shed 8 bases, J shed 1 base, and the junction held 15 bases outside the gene matches. The CDR3 totals 17 residues. CDR3 loop: CASRTGTNALPQETQYF. Written as DNA, the CDR3 is TGTGCCAGCCGGACAGGGACAAATGCGTTACCCCAAGAGACCCAGTACTTC.

The chain is built from TRBV20-1 and TRBJ2-1; 7 nucleotides agree with TRBD2. The germline V gene encodes CDR1 DFQATT and CDR2 SNEGSKA (reference sequence). This CDR3 spans 16 amino acids. J was trimmed by 1 base and V by 0 bases; bases with no gene match: 6. CDR3 DNA: TGCAGTGCTAGAGACCCCTGGACTAGGTCCTACAATGAGCAGTTCTTC. Its protein is CSARDPWTRSYNEQFF.

This clone showed up just a few times. The V call is TRBV27, the J call TRBJ1-5; D unclear. The germline CDR1 and CDR2 sequences are MNHEY and SMNVEV (reference sequence). This CDR3 has 15 residues. V was trimmed by 1 base and J by 1 base, leaving 8 bases between them. CDR3 amino acids: CASSLWAVSNQPQHF. CDR3 coding DNA: TGTGCCAGCAGTTTATGGGCCGTAAGCAATCAGCCCCAGCATTTT.

This rearrangement joins TRBV7-2 to TRBJ2-1, with D possibly being TRBD2 (5 bases). V lost 4 bases and J lost 7, with 11 bases in between. The germline CDR1 and CDR2 sequences are SGHTA and FQGNSA. The CDR3 is 13 amino acids. CDR3 bases: TGTGCCAGCAGCTCGCCCCCGGGGAATGAGCAGTTCTTC. Translating it yields CASSSPPGNEQFF.

This clone was seen only a few times. The rearrangement uses TRBV24-1 and TRBJ2-1, with D unresolved. V was pared by 2 bases and J by 1 base, with 11 bases between. CDR3 length: 16 amino acids. CDR1 and CDR2 from the germline V gene are KGHDR and SFDVKD. The CDR3 here is CATSDSGSLSYNEQFF. CDR3 DNA sequence: TGTGCCACCAGTGATTCTGGCAGCCTTTCCTACAATGAGCAGTTCTTC.

This clone was found a few times. The CDR3 protein is CASHHGGYQPQHF. For the CDR3, the DNA is TGTGCCAGCCACCACGGGGGCTATCAGCCCCAGCATTTT. The chain recombines TRBV6-2 or TRBV6-3 with TRBJ1-5; weak D call: TRBD1 (6 bases). Germline-derived CDR1 and CDR2 are MNHEY and SVGEGT. The CDR3 runs to 13 residues. The V gene lost 8 bases and the J gene lost 5 bases, with 13 bases spanning the gap.

The J gene is TRBJ1-4, the V gene TRBV30; D might be TRBD1 (6 bases). The germline V gene has CDR1 GTSNPN and CDR2 SVGIG (reference sequence). There are 14 residues in the CDR3. Trimming took 0 bases from V and 10 from J, leaving 15 bases between them. CDR3 residues: CAWSVRDTLAKLFF. The DNA for the CDR3 is TGTGCCTGGAGTGTACGGGACACCTTGGCAAAACTGTTTTTT.

The chain is built from TRBV2 and TRBJ1-2; D is perhaps TRBD1 (5 bases). The CDR3 has 12 amino acids. Trimming pared 6 bases from V and 4 bases from J, leaving 9 bases between. Germline assignment: CDR1 SNHLY and CDR2 FYNNEI. Written as DNA, the CDR3 is TGTGCCAGCAGACAGGAGGTCTATGGCTACACCTTC. Translated: CASRQEVYGYTF.

This clone was observed a few times. The chain carries TRBV6-2 or TRBV6-3 and TRBJ2-1; the match to TRBD2 covers 8 bases. The V gene's germline CDR1 is MNHEY and CDR2 SVGEGT. V was pared by 11 bases and J by 5 bases, with 5 bases of the junction left unmatched. The CDR3 is made up of 12 amino acids. As DNA, the CDR3 is TGTGCCGCAGCGGGAGTGCACAATGAGCAGTTCTTC. Translation gives CAAAGVHNEQFF.